The entry below gives a single TCR beta chain sequence along with its context. Its antigen is undetermined. TCRdb reanalyzed the 5' RACE reads and collapses them to one entry per CDR3 protein, without DNA. This sample's table has approximately 400,000 distinct CDR3 sequences. Germline values: CDR1 SEHNR, CDR2 FQNEAQ (reference sequence). The CDR3 spans 11 residues. The record originates from a study of monozygotic twins with inflammatory bowel disease. Study-wide findings and caveats: Data gave no support to a single strong signal or clonotype associated with IBD.

The receptor's source is a human donor with ulcerative colitis or Crohn's disease, or a healthy co-twin of an affected twin (not recorded which). This rearrangement joins TRBV7-9 to TRBJ2-1; TCRdb's D call of TRBD1 is untestable without DNA. The sequenced sample was blood. CDR3 sequence: CASSQTGLQFF.